These 3 T cell receptor beta chains share one sample of origin, sequenced in a study of identical twins. TCRdb itself ran the 5' RACE reads through MiXCR, one entry per CDR3 protein. In the table there are about 550,000 distinct CDR3 sequences, around 20% of which are singletons. This sample also appeared in a second study, on yellow fever vaccine responses in identical twins.

The sample consisted of CD4+ T cells sorted from blood. The receptors shown here come from a woman aged 18-29 years in good health.

The chain has TRBV6-1 and TRBJ2-7; 7 nucleotides line up with TRBD1. J gave up 2 bases and V 7 bases, and 8 bases lay outside the gene matches. The germline V gene encodes CDR1 MNHNS and CDR2 SASEGT. This CDR3 comprises 14 residues. CDR3 nucleotide sequence: TGTGCCAGCACCGAGGGCAGGGGGACCTACGAGCAGTACGTC. Translating gives CASTEGRGTYEQYV.

There are a few counts of this clonotype. DNA for the CDR3: TGTGCCAGCAGTTTTGAGGCGGGATACCAAGAGACCCAGTACTTC. Translated: CASSFEAGYQETQYF. This sequence joins TRBV12-3 or TRBV12-4 and TRBJ2-5; D perhaps matches TRBD2 (6 bases). This CDR3 has 15 residues. V was shortened by 3 bases and J by 0 bases, with 11 bases between the two germline ends.

The genes are TRBV4-1 and TRBJ1-4; tentative D call: TRBD1 (5 bases). Per the germline V gene, CDR1 is MGHRA and CDR2 is YSYEKL. The V and J ends lost 0 bases and 4 bases respectively, with 9 bases between them. The CDR3 runs to 15 residues. The CDR3, as DNA: TGCGCCAGCAGCCAAGATGGCGGGGGTAATGAAAAACTGTTTTTT. Encoded protein: CASSQDGGGNEKLFF.